These T cell receptor beta chains were read from a single sample in a study of technical replicates of blood from a few donors. Profiled with immunoSEQ multiplex PCR; TCRdb holds only in-frame clones, not every one. The sample contains more than 75,000 clones, 93% of which appear only once. Material: T cells isolated from PBMCs. These receptors originate from a human donor in good health. The CDR3 runs from the conserved cysteine through the conserved F or W. A D gene is named only where the DNA matches it firmly. For some rows the clone size is stated as once, few or many, or as a class when expanded; others skip it.

>TRBV4-1|TRBJ2-7|.|.
CASSRQSGERYEQYF
TGCGCCAGCAGCCGCCAGTCGGGTGAGCGCTACGAGCAGTACTTC
>TRBV11-3|TRBJ1-1|.|.
CASHPGQNTEAFF
TGTGCCAGCCACCCCGGACAGAACACTGAAGCTTTCTTT
>TRBV6-1|TRBJ2-3|.|.
CASSESRGTDTQYF
TGTGCCAGCAGTGAATCACGGGGCACAGATACGCAGTATTTT
>TRBV5-1|TRBJ2-7|.|.
CASSLEETYEQYF
TGCGCCAGCAGCTTGGAGGAGACCTACGAGCAGTACTTC
>TRBV4-1|TRBJ2-7|TRBD1|.
CASSQGTGDYEQYF
TGCGCCAGCAGCCAAGGGACAGGGGACTACGAGCAGTACTTC
>TRBV6-4|TRBJ1-1|.|.
CASSQDPDTYTEAFF
TGTGCCAGCAGTCAAGATCCGGACACCTACACTGAAGCTTTCTTT
>TRBV19|TRBJ2-7|TRBD1|.
CASSEDRVTLGEQYF
TGTGCCAGTAGTGAAGACAGGGTCACGCTCGGCGAGCAGTACTTC
>TRBV11-2|TRBJ2-1|.|.
CASSLDSTGMGYNEQFF
TGTGCCAGCAGCTTAGACTCGACAGGTATGGGGTACAATGAGCAGTTCTTC
>TRBV6-5|TRBJ2-3|.|.
CASSYSIEITDTQYF
TGTGCCAGCAGTTACTCGATCGAGATCACAGATACGCAGTATTTT
>TRBV19|TRBJ1-2|.|once
CASNDRGYGYTF
TGTGCCAGTAATGACAGAGGCTATGGCTACACCTTC
>TRBV11-2|TRBJ1-5|.|.
CASSQTSSNQPQHF
TGTGCCAGCAGCCAAACAAGTAGCAATCAGCCCCAGCATTTT
>TRBV5-1|TRBJ2-7|TRBD2|.
CASSLVPSGEGYEQYF
TGCGCCAGCAGCTTGGTGCCTAGCGGGGAGGGCTACGAGCAGTACTTC
>TRBV28|TRBJ1-4|TRBD1|.
CASSSSRQGVVEKLFF
TGTGCCAGCAGCTCGTCTCGACAGGGTGTAGTTGAAAAACTGTTTTTT
>TRBV4-1|TRBJ1-1|TRBD1|.
CASSLPGQGMNTEAFF
TGCGCCAGCAGTCTCCCGGGACAGGGTATGAACACTGAAGCTTTCTTT
>TRBV6-9|TRBJ1-1|.|.
CASSYLRGASTEAFF
TGTGCCAGCAGTTATTTACGGGGGGCTAGTACTGAAGCTTTCTTT
>TRBV25-1|TRBJ2-3|TRBD1|.
CASSELSRGPDTQYF
TGTGCCAGCAGTGAATTGAGTAGGGGGCCAGATACGCAGTATTTT
>TRBV5-1|TRBJ2-4|TRBD2|few
CASSKGTSGRDKNIQYF
TGCGCCAGCAGCAAAGGGACTAGCGGGAGGGACAAAAACATTCAGTACTTC
>TRBV5-6|TRBJ1-1|.|.
CASSLFGLGGATEAFF
TGTGCCAGCAGCTTGTTCGGTCTGGGGGGTGCGACTGAAGCTTTCTTT
>TRBV6-5|TRBJ2-1|TRBD1|.
CASSYGQGAPYNEQFF
TGTGCCAGCAGTTACGGACAGGGGGCACCCTACAATGAGCAGTTCTTC
>TRBV7-8|TRBJ1-1|TRBD1|.
CASSLEGQGGTEAFF
TGTGCCAGCAGCTTAGAAGGACAGGGAGGGACTGAAGCTTTCTTT
>TRBV5-1|TRBJ2-1|TRBD2|.
CASSIGTSGIKVEFF
TGCGCCAGTAGCATCGGGACTAGCGGGATCAAGGTTGAGTTCTTC
>TRBV30|TRBJ1-2|TRBD1|.
CAWDQGTGIAVVYGYTF
TGTGCCTGGGATCAAGGGACAGGGATTGCGGTAGTGTATGGCTACACCTTC
>TRBV2|TRBJ2-1|.|.
CASRSDHGTKFF
TGTGCCAGCAGATCAGATCATGGTACCAAGTTCTTC
>TRBV7-9|TRBJ1-2|.|.
CASSPTANYGYTF
TGTGCCAGCAGCCCCACAGCTAACTATGGCTACACCTTC
>TRBV18|TRBJ2-1|TRBD1|.
CASSPGTGGGTVYNEQFF
TGTGCCAGCTCCCCCGGGACAGGGGGCGGGACGGTCTACAATGAGCAGTTCTTC
>TRBV11-2|TRBJ2-4|.|.
CASSLEFGGLNIQYF
TGTGCCAGCAGCTTGGAATTTGGAGGACTCAACATTCAGTACTTC
>TRBV18|TRBJ2-5|.|.
CASSPPYPGETQYF
TGTGCCAGCTCACCACCATACCCCGGAGAGACCCAGTACTTC
>TRBV6-5|TRBJ2-2|TRBD1|.
CASSLTGNPGELFF
TGTGCCAGCAGTTTGACAGGGAACCCCGGGGAGCTGTTTTTT
>TRBV6-4|TRBJ2-2|TRBD1|.
CASSRFAQGLNTGELFF
TGTGCCAGCTCTCGATTTGCACAGGGGCTTAACACCGGGGAGCTGTTTTTT
>TRBV18|TRBJ1-5|TRBD1|once
CASSGQINQPQHF
TGTGCCAGCTCGGGACAGATCAATCAGCCCCAGCATTTT
>TRBV6-1|TRBJ2-1|TRBD2|once
CASRQIQTGTSGFF
TGTGCCAGCAGACAAATTCAAACCGGGACTAGCGGGTTCTTC
>TRBV19|TRBJ1-1|.|.
CASSIDRAGIAFF
TGTGCCAGTAGTATAGATCGGGCAGGGATAGCTTTCTTT
>TRBV9|TRBJ1-4|.|once
CASSAPLAEKLFF
TGTGCCAGCAGCGCGCCCCTGGCCGAAAAACTGTTTTTT
>TRBV5-1|TRBJ2-7|.|.
CASAPDGDYEQYF
TGCGCCAGCGCCCCCGATGGAGACTACGAGCAGTACTTC
>TRBV27|TRBJ1-1|.|.
CASSQGFGTEAFF
TGTGCCAGCAGTCAGGGATTCGGGACTGAAGCTTTCTTT
>TRBV6-6|TRBJ2-7|.|few
CASSYSNPQGKQYF
TGTGCCAGCAGTTACTCTAACCCACAGGGAAAGCAGTACTTC
>TRBV4-2|TRBJ2-5|TRBD1|.
CASSQFVIGTGGEETQYF
TGTGCCAGCAGCCAATTTGTCATCGGGACAGGGGGCGAAGAGACCCAGTACTTC
>TRBV5-4|TRBJ2-3|.|.
CASSPKQADTQYF
TGTGCCAGCAGCCCCAAACAGGCCGATACGCAGTATTTT
>TRBV6-1|TRBJ1-2|TRBD1|.
CASRGTVNYGYTF
TGTGCCAGCAGGGGGACAGTTAACTATGGCTACACCTTC
>TRBV5-3|TRBJ2-5|.|.
CARRYLPSRENQETQYF
TGTGCCAGAAGGTATCTACCTAGCCGAGAAAACCAAGAGACCCAGTACTTC
>TRBV29-1|TRBJ1-2|TRBD1|.
CSVDRGFYGYTF
TGCAGCGTCGACAGGGGCTTTTATGGCTACACCTTC
>TRBV14|TRBJ1-2|.|.
CASSPGTPVYGYTF
TGTGCCAGCAGCCCCGGGACTCCGGTCTATGGCTACACCTTC
>TRBV15|TRBJ2-1|.|.
CATSGPTRSSEYNEQFF
TGTGCCACCAGCGGACCGACTAGATCTTCGGAATACAATGAGCAGTTCTTC
>TRBV2|TRBJ2-7|TRBD1|.
CASMRDRGSGTYEQYF
TGTGCCAGCATGCGGGACAGGGGATCGGGAACCTACGAGCAGTACTTC
>TRBV7-9|TRBJ1-4|TRBD1|once
CASSAVGQGYEKLFF
TGTGCCAGCAGCGCCGTTGGACAGGGATATGAAAAACTGTTTTTT
>TRBV11-3|TRBJ2-2|.|.
CASSSPGLSTGELFF
TGTGCCAGCAGCTCACCGGGACTGAGCACCGGGGAGCTGTTTTTT
>TRBV28|TRBJ1-2|TRBD1|.
CASSLFRDSYGYTF
TGTGCCAGCAGTTTATTTCGGGACAGCTATGGCTACACCTTC
>TRBV5-1|TRBJ1-6|.|.
CASSQTYNSPLHF
TGCGCCAGCAGCCAAACCTATAATTCACCCCTCCACTTT
>TRBV4-1|TRBJ2-1|TRBD2|.
CASRDTSGSIGEQFF
TGCGCCAGCAGGGATACTAGCGGGAGCATCGGTGAGCAGTTCTTC
>TRBV7-2|TRBJ1-6|TRBD1|once
CASSLVRQGVVALHF
TGTGCCAGCAGCTTAGTTAGACAGGGCGTGGTGGCCCTCCACTTT
>TRBV7-6|TRBJ1-2|.|.
CASSLEGDPPPYGYTF
TGTGCCAGCAGCTTAGAGGGGGACCCTCCCCCCTATGGCTACACCTTC
>TRBV10-3|TRBJ2-1|.|.
CAISESITWSPPLGEQFF
TGTGCCATCAGTGAGTCGATAACTTGGAGTCCCCCTTTGGGTGAGCAGTTCTTC
>TRBV5-1|TRBJ2-7|TRBD1|.
CASSLTGQGRYEQYF
TGCGCCAGCAGCCTAACAGGACAGGGTCGCTACGAGCAGTACTTC